This TCR beta chain was identified during a study of post-analysis software for immune sequencing data. Notes on the study in general: Controls showed lower frequencies than patients for a few TRBV segments, and TRBV5-6, TRBV5-1 and TRBV20-1 were among these.

This CDR3 is 14 amino acids long. Germline values: CDR1 SGHRS, CDR2 YFSETQ. Unique molecular identifiers were present in the TCR beta cDNA libraries. TCRdb used MiXCR to reprocess the PCR reads, holding one entry per CDR3 protein. The sample includes 400,000 to 500,000 distinct CDR3 sequences, 30% to 40% seen only once; the top ten take 7.6%. This clonotype has only a few counts. As yet, its antigen is unknown. The chain employs TRBV5-1 and TRBJ2-5; perhaps TRBD1 as D (6 bases). The J call may be in error: the DNA end matches TRBJ2-7 better. The TCR sequence derives from a girl aged 2-10 years with multiple sclerosis. Material: blood. CDR3 sequence reads: CASSHGTGTHEQYF. The DNA of the CDR3 is TGCGCCAGCAGCCACGGAACAGGGACCCACGAGCAGTACTTC.